The next 21 T cell receptor beta chains were all read from a single sample in a study of OX40 agonist ivuxolimab in advanced cancers. Libraries were prepared by immunoSEQ multiplex PCR; TCRdb keeps only in-frame clonotypes and omits some of them. The repertoire has roughly 46,000 clones, 70% to 85% of them found once; the top ten carry more than 1.5%. Sequences were derived from CD4+ or CD8+ T cells sorted from blood, sampled in a trial of the OX40 agonist ivuxolimab. The receptors come from an adult with an advanced solid tumor such as melanoma, head and neck, liver or kidney cancer.

By sample fraction, this clone is medium-sized (0.01 to 0.1%). This rearrangement joins TRBV4-1 to TRBJ1-2, with a tentative D call TRBD1 (5 bases). The CDR3 loop spans 14 amino acids. Germline CDR1 is MGHRA and CDR2 is YSYEKL. The ends were cut back, 5 bases at V and 8 bases at J, with 18 bases in the middle. The CDR3 sequence: CASSWAGGSEGYTF. For the CDR3, the DNA is TGCGCCAGCAGCTGGGCGGGGGGAAGTGAGGGCTACACCTTC.

V is TRBV9 and J is TRBJ2-5; a weak D match, TRBD2 (6 bases). The CDR3 runs to 16 residues. CDR1 and CDR2 from the germline V gene are SGDLS and YYNGEE. V dropped 4 bases and J dropped 5 bases, with 21 bases sitting between them. The chain's CDR3 is CASSPGVRGREETQYF. The CDR3 bases are TGTGCCAGCAGCCCCGGGGTAAGGGGTCGGGAGGAGACCCAGTACTTC.

The CDR3 coding sequence is TGTGCCAGCAGCTCAACTAGCGGGGGGTGGACAGATACGCAGTATTTT. Its protein product is CASSSTSGGWTDTQYF. The V and J genes are TRBV7-3 and TRBJ2-3, with TRBD2 matching over 12 bases. Germline CDR1 is SGHTA and CDR2 is FQGTGA. Trimming removed 4 bases from V and 3 bases from J; junction bases left unmatched: 5. The CDR3 is 16 residues long. Together with reference TRBV7-3 and TRBJ2-3, the CDR3 gives the full variable domain: GAGVSQTPSNKVTEKGKYVELRCDPISGHTALYWYRQSLGQGPEFLIYFQGTGAADDSGLPNDRFFAVRPEGSVSTLKIQRTERGDSAVYLCASSSTSGGWTDTQYFGPGTRLTVL.

This chain links TRBV11-2 with TRBJ2-5; TRBD2 matches at 12 bases. CDR1 SGHAT and CDR2 FQNNGV come from the germline V gene. The ends lost 3 bases at V and 0 bases at J; junction bases unmatched: 8. The CDR3 is 18 residues long. CDR3 sequence: CASSFRASGGVNQETQYF. The CDR3 DNA is TGTGCCAGCAGCTTTAGGGCTAGCGGGGGGGTTAACCAAGAGACCCAGTACTTC.

This clone was seen a handful of times. This chain links TRBV6-6 with TRBJ1-3; D call uncertain. CDR3 length equals 11 residues. Trimming stripped 7 bases from V and 3 bases from J, with 4 bases between. Germline assignment: CDR1 MNHNY and CDR2 SVGAGI (reference sequence). CDR3 protein: CASNNGNTIYF. In nucleotides, the CDR3 is TGTGCCAGCAACAATGGAAACACCATATATTTT.

This chain uses TRBV19 with TRBJ2-5; 7 bases are shared with TRBD1. Germline CDR1 and CDR2: LNHDA and SQIVND (reference sequence). The J segment lost 5 bases and the V segment lost 6 bases, leaving 15 bases of the junction unmatched. This CDR3 region has 16 residues. This CDR3 is CASSLSGTEYSETQYF. The CDR3 nucleotides are TGTGCCAGTAGCCTCTCCGGGACAGAGTATTCGGAGACCCAGTACTTC.

This chain uses TRBV5-1 with TRBJ2-5; D is perhaps TRBD2 (5 bases). V was trimmed by 1 base and J by 5 bases, leaving 12 bases between them. The CDR3 contains 14 residues. Germline values: CDR1 SGHRS, CDR2 YFSETQ. The DNA of the CDR3 is TGCGCCAGCAGCTTGTCCGGGGAGTTGGAGACCCAGTACTTC. It is translated as CASSLSGELETQYF.

The chain joins TRBV6-1 to TRBJ2-5; 7 positions agree with TRBD2. This CDR3 is built from 15 residues. Germline V lookup: CDR1 MNHNS, CDR2 SASEGT. The ends lost 2 bases at V and 8 bases at J; junction bases unmatched: 11. As DNA, the CDR3 is TGTGCCAGCAGTGAAAAGCCCAGCGGGGACGTAACCCAGTACTTC. It translates to CASSEKPSGDVTQYF.

The genes are TRBV5-4 and TRBJ1-2, with D possibly TRBD1 on 6 matching bases. V shed 4 bases and J shed 7 bases, with 20 bases lying between them. Germline V gene data show CDR1 as SGHNT and CDR2 as YYREEE (reference sequence). The CDR3 runs 15 residues. As DNA, the CDR3 is TGTGCCAGCAGCACAGGGACGGCGGTCTGGAGTGGCTACACCTTC. Translation gives CASSTGTAVWSGYTF.

The chain combines TRBV5-1 with TRBJ2-7; maybe TRBD1 (6 bases). Germline V gene lookup returns CDR1 SGHRS and CDR2 YFSETQ. CDR3 length: 15 amino acids. V was cut by 0 bases and J by 0 bases, with 10 bases left in between. The CDR3 is CASSLGDTTSYEQYF. The CDR3 region has the DNA TGCGCCAGCAGCTTGGGGGACACGACCTCCTACGAGCAGTACTTC. Drawing the rest from reference TRBV5-1 and TRBJ2-7, the complete variable domain is KAGVTQTPRYLIKTRGQQVTLSCSPISGHRSVSWYQQTPGQGLQFLFEYFSETQRNKGNFPGRFSGRQFSNSRSEMNVSTLELGDSALYLCASSLGDTTSYEQYFGPGTRLTVT.

V is TRBV7-6 and J is TRBJ2-1, with TRBD2 matching over 8 bases. This CDR3 contains 14 residues. Germline trimming cut 5 bases from V and 6 bases from J; bases unmatched to any gene: 6. Germline CDR1 reads SGHVS; CDR2 reads FNYEAQ. The CDR3: CASSRGTRTNEQFF. For the CDR3, the DNA is TGTGCCAGCAGCCGAGGGACTAGAACCAATGAGCAGTTCTTC.

This clone was detected a few times. CDR3 bases: TGCGCCAGCAGCTCAGGACAGGGGGCATTCGAGCAGTACTTC. It is translated as CASSSGQGAFEQYF. This chain links TRBV5-1 with TRBJ2-7; the match to TRBD1 covers 11 bases. There are 14 residues in the CDR3. Germline V lookup: CDR1 SGHRS, CDR2 YFSETQ. The J segment lost 6 bases and the V segment lost 3 bases, leaving 5 bases of the junction unmatched.

The chain's CDR3 is CACPGQGPRTQYF. In nucleotides, the CDR3 is TGTGCCTGCCCGGGACAGGGGCCACGGACCCAGTACTTC. The V and J genes are TRBV30 and TRBJ2-5; 10 bases are a match to TRBD1. Germline values: CDR1 GTSNPN, CDR2 SVGIG (reference sequence). J gave up 7 bases and V 6 bases, and 8 bases lay outside the gene matches. The CDR3 is 13 amino acids.

The V and J genes are TRBV6-1 and TRBJ2-3; TRBD2 might be the D (6 bases). Trimming left V 7 bases short and J 3 bases short, with 14 bases between. CDR3 length: 14 amino acids. Germline values: CDR1 MNHNS, CDR2 SASEGT. CDR3 coding DNA: TGTGCCAGCAATTTCGGGGGTCAGACAGATACGCAGTATTTT. Translating gives CASNFGGQTDTQYF.

The chain recombines TRBV27 with TRBJ1-1; D unresolved. Germline CDR1 is MNHEY and CDR2 is SMNVEV (reference sequence). V lost 6 bases and J 0 bases, leaving 14 bases between the germline ends. This CDR3 has 15 residues. DNA of the CDR3: TGTGCCAGCAGCCAATACGGGATAATGAACACTGAAGCTTTCTTT. It yields the protein CASSQYGIMNTEAFF.

The V gene is TRBV19, the J gene TRBJ1-6; D uncertain. The CDR3 loop spans 15 amino acids. Germline CDR1 is LNHDA and CDR2 is SQIVND (reference sequence). V was pared by 8 bases and J by 0 bases, with 11 bases between. CDR3 loop: CASRSGSSYNSPLHF. The CDR3 DNA reads as TGTGCCAGTCGCTCCGGGAGCTCCTATAATTCACCCCTCCACTTT.

Details on this clone: Different DNA sequences within this sample yield the same CDR3. V gene TRBV29-1 combines with J gene TRBJ1-1, with D unclear. Germline CDR1 SQVTM, CDR2 ANQGSEA. There are 11 residues in the CDR3. Trimming stripped 3 bases from V and 0 bases from J, with 2 bases between. This CDR3 is CSVELNTEAFF. The CDR3, as DNA: TGCAGCGTTGAGTTGAACACTGAAGCTTTCTTT.

J is TRBJ1-2 and V is TRBV6-5; D is uncertain. Looked up from germline, CDR1 is MNHEY and CDR2 is SVGAGI. The CDR3 has 13 residues. Deletions cut 6 bases from V and 5 bases from J, with 13 bases between. CDR3: CASSFGLSYGYTF. CDR3 nucleotides: TGTGCCAGCAGCTTCGGCCTCTCGTATGGCTACACCTTC.

This chain connects TRBV12-5 to TRBJ2-3, with D possibly being TRBD1 (6 bases). The CDR3 runs 15 residues. The germline CDR1 and CDR2 sequences are LGHNT and FRNRAP. With 6 bases removed from V and 5 bases from J, the gap between germline ends came to 18 bases. CDR3 region: CASGDDAGARDTQYF. CDR3 in DNA: TGTGCTAGTGGGGACGATGCAGGGGCCCGAGATACGCAGTATTTT. The whole variable domain, filled in from reference TRBV12-5 and TRBJ2-3, reads DARVTQTPRHKVTEMGQEVTMRCQPILGHNTVFWYRQTMMQGLELLAYFRNRAPLDDSGMPKDRFSAEMPDATLATLKIQPSEPRDSAVYFCASGDDAGARDTQYFGPGTRLTVL.

The chain carries TRBV9 and TRBJ2-7, with TRBD1 identical over 7 bases. Losses at the gene ends were 2 bases for V and 3 bases for J; bases not matched to a gene: 5. Germline values: CDR1 SGDLS, CDR2 YYNGEE. The CDR3 covers 14 residues. DNA for the CDR3: TGTGCCAGCAGCGTGACGGGACAGAGCTACGAGCAGTACTTC. It is translated as CASSVTGQSYEQYF.

The V gene is TRBV11-3, the J gene TRBJ2-2; no definite D call. Trimming stripped 3 bases from V and 4 bases from J, with 21 bases between. The germline V gene encodes CDR1 SGHNT and CDR2 YENEEA. The CDR3 extends over 18 amino acids. The CDR3 protein is CASSLGNRALGRTGELFF. As DNA, the CDR3 is TGTGCCAGCAGCTTGGGGAATCGGGCTCTAGGACGCACCGGGGAGCTGTTTTTT.